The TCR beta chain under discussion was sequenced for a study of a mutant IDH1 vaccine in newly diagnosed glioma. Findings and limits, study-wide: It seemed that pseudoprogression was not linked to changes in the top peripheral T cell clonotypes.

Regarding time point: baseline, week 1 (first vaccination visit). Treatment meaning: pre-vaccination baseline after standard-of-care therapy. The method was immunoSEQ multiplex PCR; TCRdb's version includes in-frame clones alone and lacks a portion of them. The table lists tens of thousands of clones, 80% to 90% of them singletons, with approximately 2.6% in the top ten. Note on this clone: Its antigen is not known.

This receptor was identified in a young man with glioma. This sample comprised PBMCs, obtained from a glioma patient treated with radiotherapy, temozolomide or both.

CDR3 DNA sequence: TGTGCCAGCAGCCCTGAGGCGCGGCGGAGCTCTGGAAACACCATATATTTT. This codes for CASSPEARRSSGNTIYF. The chain links TRBV9 to TRBJ1-3; D uncertain. V lost 4 bases and J lost 0, with 17 bases in between. The CDR3 sequence is 17 residues long. Germline V gives CDR1 SGDLS, CDR2 YYNGEE. Variable domain in full (rest from reference TRBV9 and TRBJ1-3): DSGVTQTPKHLITATGQRVTLRCSPRSGDLSVYWYQQSLDQGLQFLIQYYNGEERAKGNILERFSAQQFPDLHSELNLSSLELGDSALYFCASSPEARRSSGNTIYFGEGSWLTVV.